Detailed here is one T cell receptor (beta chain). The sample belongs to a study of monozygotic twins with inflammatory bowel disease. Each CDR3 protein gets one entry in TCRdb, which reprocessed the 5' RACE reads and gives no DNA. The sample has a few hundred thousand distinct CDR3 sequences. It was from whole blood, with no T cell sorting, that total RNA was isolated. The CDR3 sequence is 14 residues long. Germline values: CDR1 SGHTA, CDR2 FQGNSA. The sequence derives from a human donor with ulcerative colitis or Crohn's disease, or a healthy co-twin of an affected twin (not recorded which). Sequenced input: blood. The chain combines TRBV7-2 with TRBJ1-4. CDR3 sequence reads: CASSAWTTTEKLFF.